A selection of T cell receptor beta chains follows, all from one sample in a study of regulatory T cells in long-lasting Graves disease. MiXCR was run by TCRdb on the multiplex PCR reads, yielding one entry per CDR3 protein. The profile covers a few hundred thousand distinct CDR3 sequences, with 20% appearing a single time and approximately 13% taken by the ten largest. Sequenced material: peripheral blood mononuclear cells (PBMCs), taken at new diagnosis, from a patient treated with antithyroid drugs. The receptors were sampled from a female donor with Graves disease. The CDR3 runs from the conserved cysteine through the conserved F or W. The order of the fields is J gene, clone size, V gene, D gene, CDR3 protein, CDR3 DNA. A D gene is named only where the DNA matches it firmly. Clone size is shown for a subset of rows, as once, few, many or a class of expanded clone.

TRBJ1-1 | many | TRBV29-1 | - | CSAARQAESNTEAFF | TGCAGCGCCGCCCGCCAGGCGGAATCGAACACTGAAGCTTTCTTT
TRBJ2-1 | many | TRBV20-1 | TRBD2 | CSASSSGGYNEQFF | TGCAGTGCTAGTTCTAGCGGGGGTTACAATGAGCAGTTCTTC
TRBJ1-4 | many | TRBV30 | - | CAWSKIGEKLFF | TGTGCCTGGAGTAAAATCGGTGAAAAACTGTTTTTT
TRBJ2-3 | few | TRBV5-1 | - | CASSLDEPRSDTQYF | TGCGCCAGCAGCTTGGACGAACCCAGGTCAGATACGCAGTATTTT
TRBJ2-1 | many | TRBV11-2 | - | CASSWGVGGNEQFF | TGTGCCAGCAGCTGGGGGGTAGGGGGCAATGAGCAGTTCTTC
TRBJ1-1 | many | TRBV7-2 | TRBD1 | CASSRTGGFEAFF | TGTGCCAGCAGCCGGACAGGGGGCTTTGAAGCTTTCTTT
TRBJ1-3 | many | TRBV5-6 | - | CASSLIGNTIYF | TGTGCCAGCAGCCTCATTGGAAACACCATATATTTT
TRBJ2-3 | many | TRBV9 | - | CASSGTGSTDTQYF | TGTGCCAGCAGCGGAACAGGGAGCACAGATACGCAGTATTTT
TRBJ2-7 | many | TRBV13 | TRBD1 | CATSRDRSSYEQYF | TGTGCCACCTCCCGGGACAGGAGCTCCTACGAGCAGTACTTC
TRBJ2-5 | few | TRBV6-1 | - | CASGTLKGQYF | TGTGCCAGCGGGACCCTAAAAGGCCAGTACTTC
TRBJ2-3 | - | TRBV11-2 | - | CASSQGYRVGGTPDTQYF | TGCGCCAGCAGCCAAGGCTATAGGGTGGGCGGGACGCCAGATACGCAGTATTTT
TRBJ2-1 | few | TRBV29-1 | - | CSAGGPGRTYNEQFF | TGCAGCGCAGGGGGGCCAGGACGGACCTACAATGAGCAGTTCTTC
TRBJ1-6 | few | TRBV28 | TRBD1 | CASSSDRYSYNSPLHF | TGTGCCAGCAGTTCGGACAGGTACTCCTATAATTCACCCCTCCACTTT
TRBJ2-1 | many | TRBV7-3 | TRBD2 | CASSFGLAGEQFF | TGTGCCAGCAGCTTCGGACTAGCCGGTGAGCAGTTCTTC
TRBJ1-5 | many | TRBV12-3/TRBV12-4 | - | CASSFAGSGQPQHF | TGTGCCAGCAGTTTTGCAGGGTCAGGACAGCCCCAGCATTTT
TRBJ1-3 | few | TRBV10-2 | - | CASKNSGNTIYF | TGCGCCAGCAAGAACTCTGGAAACACCATATATTTT
TRBJ2-5 | - | TRBV7-6 | - | CASSLAMETQYF | TGTGCCAGCAGCTTAGCAATGGAGACCCAGTACTTC
TRBJ2-1 | - | TRBV20-1 | TRBD1 | CSARKGTGRDEQFF | TGCAGTGCTAGAAAAGGGACAGGTCGTGATGAGCAGTTCTTC
TRBJ1-2 | many | TRBV12-3/TRBV12-4 | - | CASSRYGYTF | TGTGCCAGCAGCCGTTATGGCTACACCTTC
TRBJ2-7 | many | TRBV5-1 | - | CASSLTRDPTYEQYF | TGTGCCAGCAGCTTGACTCGGGACCCGACCTACGAGCAGTACTTC
TRBJ2-3 | many | TRBV20-1 | TRBD2 | CSASDPRREPDTQYF | TGCAGTGCTAGTGACCCAAGGCGGGAGCCGGATACGCAGTATTTT
TRBJ2-2 | few | TRBV11-2 | - | CASSLTSESSGELFF | TGTGCCAGCAGCCTGACTAGTGAGTCATCCGGGGAGCTGTTTTTT
TRBJ1-2 | many | TRBV20-1 | - | CSALGGWSGYTF | TGCAGTGCCTTAGGGGGATGGAGTGGCTACACCTTC
TRBJ2-7 | many | TRBV6-1 | - | CASSEKGPGSYEQYF | TGTGCCAGCAGTGAAAAGGGCCCCGGCTCCTACGAGCAGTACTTC
TRBJ2-1 | many | TRBV19 | TRBD1 | CASRLLPGQGGGDEQFF | TGTGCCAGTAGGCTACTACCGGGACAGGGGGGAGGGGATGAGCAGTTCTTC
TRBJ2-1 | many | TRBV28 | TRBD1 | CASSSGTGKNEQFF | TGTGCCAGCAGTTCCGGGACAGGGAAAAATGAGCAGTTCTTC